This T cell receptor (beta chain) emerged from a study of cytomegalovirus exposure and HLA in healthy donors. At the level of the study: The approximately 120 validation repertoires used the same platform as the 666 first-cohort repertoires, a later analysis reported. General observations from the study: The authors listed 180 or so TCR beta chains as cytomegalovirus-associated. Among the CMV-associated chains, a few were confirmed in vitro as specific for CMV antigens. According to a later analysis, TCR clusters from the first cohort tended to co-occur in the approximately 130 validation repertoires.

Germline-derived CDR1 and CDR2 are MNHEY and SVGAGI. V was trimmed by 4 bases and J by 3 bases, leaving 9 bases between them. The CDR3 contains 13 residues. Profiling relied on immunoSEQ multiplex PCR, and the TCRdb table lists in-frame clones only, not all of them. The table records 90,000 to 100,000 clones, approximately 93% of them present only once. Notes on this clone: Its specificity is unknown.

J is TRBJ1-1 and V is TRBV6-5; a possible D gene is TRBD1 (5 bases). Input material: PBMCs. This TCR was sampled from a woman in her twenties or thirties in good health and CMV-seropositive. CDR3 nucleotide sequence: TGTGCCAGCAGTTTCGACAGCTACACTGAAGCTTTCTTT. It yields the protein CASSFDSYTEAFF.